This TCR beta chain was retrieved from a study of graft-versus-host responses after intestinal transplantation. The protocol was immunoSEQ multiplex PCR, while the TCRdb copy is restricted to in-frame clones and leaves out a portion. The table includes about 21,000 clones, approximately 60% detected once. This CDR3 comprises 15 residues. Germline-derived CDR1 and CDR2 are MDHEN and SYDVKM. The J segment lost 12 bases and the V segment lost 3 bases, leaving 13 bases of the junction unmatched. This sequence originates from a human patient who received an intestinal transplant. This rearrangement joins TRBV28 to TRBJ2-1; the match to TRBD2 covers 8 bases. This material consisted of alloreactive CD4+ T cells from a mixed lymphocyte reaction culture, taken before intestinal transplant. Subset here: CFSE-low proliferating T cells sorted from approximately 6-day pre-transplant mixed lymphocyte reaction (GvH or HvG direction). The CDR3 region has the DNA TGTGCCAGCAGTTTCCCTCCGGGACTAGGCGGGAGGCAGTTCTTC. Translation gives CASSFPPGLGGRQFF. Variable domain in full (rest from reference TRBV28 and TRBJ2-1): DVKVTQSSRYLVKRTGEKVFLECVQDMDHENMFWYRQDPGLGLRLIYFSYDVKMKEKGDIPEGYSVSREKKERFSLILESASTNQTSMYLCASSFPPGLGGRQFFGPGTRLTVL.